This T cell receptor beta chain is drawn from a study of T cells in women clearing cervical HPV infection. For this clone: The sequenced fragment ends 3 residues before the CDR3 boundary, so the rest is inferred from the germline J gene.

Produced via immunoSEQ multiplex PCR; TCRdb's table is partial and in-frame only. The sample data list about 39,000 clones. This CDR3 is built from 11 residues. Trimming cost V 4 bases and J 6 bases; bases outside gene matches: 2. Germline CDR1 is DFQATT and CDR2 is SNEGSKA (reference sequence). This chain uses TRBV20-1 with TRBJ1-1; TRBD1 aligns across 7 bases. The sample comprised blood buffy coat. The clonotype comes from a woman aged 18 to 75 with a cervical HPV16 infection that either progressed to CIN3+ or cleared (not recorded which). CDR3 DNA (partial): TGCAGTGCTAACGGACAGGCTGAA. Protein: CSANGQAE. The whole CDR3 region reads CSANGQAEAFF.